What follows are 23 T cell receptor beta chains derived from one specimen sequenced in a study of post-analysis software for immune sequencing data. Unique molecular identifiers tagged the TCR beta cDNA libraries. TCRdb processed the PCR reads anew with MiXCR; each CDR3 protein has one entry. The data show hundreds of thousands of distinct CDR3 sequences, with 55% to 70% seen just once and about 10% held by the top ten. Findings of the study overall: Elevated frequency relative to controls characterized four or five TRBV segments in patients, TRBV5-6, TRBV5-1 and TRBV20-1 among them.

Antigens of these TCRs are unknown. Sequencing was performed on blood. The receptors originated from a girl aged 2-15 years with multiple sclerosis.

Points on this clonotype: One end of the junction does not line up with germline, which may come from a read error. The rearrangement uses TRBV10-3 and TRBJ2-7, with D maybe TRBD1 (6 bases). This CDR3 region has 14 residues. Germline CDR1 is ENHRY and CDR2 is SYGVKD. CDR3 in amino acids: CAVSEGQRRYEQYF. As DNA, the CDR3 is TGTGCCGTCAGTGAGGGACAACGGCGCTACGAGCAGTACTTC.

The V and J genes are TRBV7-2 and TRBJ2-7; weak D call: TRBD2 (5 bases). Trimming took off 1 base at V and 5 bases at J, with 15 bases between the two ends. Germline CDR1 reads SGHTA; CDR2 reads FQGNSA. The CDR3 is 15 amino acids. The CDR3 DNA reads as TGTGCCAGCAGCTTAGTGGTTTTGGGGAGCGACGAGCAGTACTTC. It encodes CASSLVVLGSDEQYF.

The rearrangement joins TRBV6-5 to TRBJ2-2; the match to TRBD2 covers 9 bases. CDR1 and CDR2 (germline): MNHEY, SVGAGI. This CDR3 is built from 16 residues. J was trimmed by 6 bases and V by 4 bases; bases with no gene match: 9. The CDR3 is CASSSSAGGIAGELFF. In DNA form, the CDR3 reads TGTGCCAGCAGTTCCTCAGCGGGGGGCATAGCCGGGGAGCTGTTTTTT.

The J gene is TRBJ2-7, the V gene TRBV7-9; 7 nucleotides match TRBD2. TRBJ2-5 matches the DNA end more closely, so the J call is doubtful. Per the germline V gene, CDR1 is SEHNR and CDR2 is FQNEAQ (reference sequence). CDR3 size: 16 residues. The CDR3 sequence is CASSLRRTRGEETQYF. CDR3 DNA sequence: TGTGCCAGCAGCTTACGGAGGACACGGGGGGAAGAGACCCAGTACTTC.

In this sample, this clonotype turned up once. This chain joins TRBV27 and TRBJ1-4; no clear D gene. Germline V lookup: CDR1 MNHEY, CDR2 SMNVEV (reference sequence). The V gene lost 6 bases and the J gene lost 4 bases, with 12 bases spanning the gap. There are 14 residues in the CDR3. The CDR3 DNA sequence: TGTGCCAGCAGAGGCGGCGCGTTTAATGAAAAACTGTTTTTT. Translation: CASRGGAFNEKLFF.

The chain employs TRBV6-2 or TRBV6-3 and TRBJ2-7, with 10 bases matching TRBD2. Germline CDR1 MNHEY, CDR2 SVGEGT. The V segment lost 7 bases and the J segment 4 bases; nucleotides outside the gene matches: 4. The CDR3 loop spans 13 amino acids. The CDR3 here is CASKLAGRYEQYF. DNA of the CDR3: TGTGCCAGCAAACTAGCGGGACGGTACGAGCAGTACTTC.

This rearrangement joins TRBV25-1 to TRBJ2-5; no clear D. V gave up 2 bases and J gave up 11 bases, with 9 bases separating them. CDR3 size: 11 residues. Germline values: CDR1 MGHDK, CDR2 SYGVNS. The CDR3 DNA follows: TGTGCCAGCAGTGAAGGTCAGATGCAGTACTTC. This gives the protein CASSEGQMQYF.

The chain carries TRBV25-1 and TRBJ2-2; D may be TRBD1 (5 bases). The CDR3 extends over 14 amino acids. Trimming left V 2 bases short and J 2 bases short, with 6 bases between. Germline V gene lookup returns CDR1 MGHDK and CDR2 SYGVNS. The CDR3 region is CASSEDSNTGELFF. CDR3 nucleotides: TGTGCCAGCAGTGAAGACAGTAACACCGGGGAGCTGTTTTTT.

The genes are TRBV6-2 or TRBV6-3 and TRBJ2-5; D unclear. CDR3 length: 15 amino acids. CDR1 MNHEY and CDR2 SVGEGT come from the germline V gene. Deletions cut 7 bases from V and 5 bases from J, with 20 bases between. This chain's CDR3 is CASIGTGRPGETQYF. In DNA, the CDR3 is TGTGCCAGCATTGGAACGGGCCGCCCCGGGGAGACCCAGTACTTC.

The CDR3 loop is CASSPGLARLPSNEQFF. The CDR3 DNA follows: TGTGCCAGCAGCCCGGGACTAGCGAGGCTTCCGTCCAATGAGCAGTTCTTC. The rearrangement links TRBV27 to TRBJ2-1, with TRBD2 identical over 10 bases. The germline V gene encodes CDR1 MNHEY and CDR2 SMNVEV (reference sequence). The trim removed 6 bases at V and 6 bases at J, leaving 14 bases unmatched. The CDR3 covers 17 residues.

Only a few counts were recorded for this clonotype. The chain recombines TRBV7-2 with TRBJ2-3; D possibly corresponds to TRBD1 (6 bases). Trimming pared 5 bases from V and 1 base from J, leaving 19 bases between. This CDR3 spans 17 amino acids. Germline-derived CDR1 and CDR2 are SGHTA and FQGNSA. CDR3 protein: CASSLDSPWTGTDTQYF. CDR3 nucleotide sequence: TGTGCCAGCAGCCTAGACTCCCCCTGGACAGGCACAGATACGCAGTATTTT.

This chain connects TRBV29-1 to TRBJ2-1; D is uncertain. This CDR3 has 13 amino acids. Trimming took 6 bases from V and 4 from J, leaving 13 bases between them. Germline V CDR1 and CDR2: SQVTM, ANQGSEA. CDR3 region: CSVGRLDYNEQFF. In DNA form, the CDR3 reads TGCAGCGTAGGCAGACTTGATTACAATGAGCAGTTCTTC.

The J gene is TRBJ2-1, the V gene TRBV3-1, with D perhaps TRBD1 (6 bases). Germline CDR1 LGHDT, CDR2 YNNKEL (reference sequence). The V end lost 4 bases, the J end lost 10 bases, and 11 bases lay between the germline ends. This CDR3 is built from 12 residues. This chain's CDR3 is CASSPTGWEQFF. The CDR3 nucleotides are TGTGCCAGCAGCCCCACAGGGTGGGAGCAGTTCTTC.

This clonotype appeared a few times. The chain has TRBV11-2 and TRBJ2-3; D may be TRBD2 (5 bases). The CDR3 extends over 15 amino acids. V lost 6 bases and J 4 bases, leaving 17 bases between the germline ends. Germline-derived CDR1 and CDR2 are SGHAT and FQNNGV. The CDR3 DNA reads TGTGCCAGCAGTTCGGGCAGTCAGAGGGCAGATACGCAGTATTTT. Its translation: CASSSGSQRADTQYF.

This clonotype was picked up a small number of times. This rearrangement joins TRBV7-9 to TRBJ1-2, with D hard to call. V was cut by 3 bases and J by 4 bases, with 12 bases left in between. The CDR3 runs 14 residues. Germline values: CDR1 SEHNR, CDR2 FQNEAQ (reference sequence). The CDR3 spells CASSFTAGSYGYTF. DNA for the CDR3: TGTGCCAGCAGCTTTACAGCCGGGTCCTATGGCTACACCTTC.

This clonotype was seen only once. The chain joins TRBV6-2 or TRBV6-3 to TRBJ2-1; D is perhaps TRBD2 (6 bases). Germline V gene sequence: CDR1 MNHEY, CDR2 SVGEGT. V gave up 2 bases and J gave up 4 bases, with 15 bases separating them. The CDR3 extends over 16 amino acids. This CDR3 is CASSYGPGGLYNEQFF. CDR3 DNA: TGTGCCAGCAGTTACGGGCCCGGGGGACTTTACAATGAGCAGTTCTTC.

The chain is built from TRBV20-1 and TRBJ2-5; D ambiguous. Germline loops: CDR1 DFQATT, CDR2 SNEGSKA (reference sequence). There are 14 residues in the CDR3. V lost 1 base and J lost 2, with 11 bases in between. The chain's CDR3 is CSARVWRLQETQYF. In DNA, the CDR3 is TGCAGTGCTAGAGTTTGGAGACTTCAAGAGACCCAGTACTTC.

V and J are TRBV29-1 and TRBJ1-1, with D maybe TRBD1 (5 bases). Between the trimmed V and J ends, which lost 6 bases and 3 bases, there was a span of 14 bases. This CDR3 spans 13 amino acids. Germline values: CDR1 SQVTM, CDR2 ANQGSEA. Here the CDR3 DNA reads TGCAGCGTCTCCAAGACAGTAGACACTGAAGCTTTCTTT. Translating it yields CSVSKTVDTEAFF.

The CDR3 loop is CASSLYFPSGNGDTQYF. The CDR3 nucleotides read TGTGCCAGCAGCTTGTATTTTCCTAGCGGGAATGGGGATACGCAGTATTTT. This chain uses TRBV7-3 with TRBJ2-3; 9 bases fit TRBD2. This CDR3 has 17 residues. The V gene end was trimmed by 3 bases and the J gene end by 6 bases; junction bases not matched to a gene: 13. Looked up from germline, CDR1 is SGHTA and CDR2 is FQGTGA.

This clonotype was seen only a few times. V is TRBV10-3 and J is TRBJ2-1, with a tentative D call TRBD2 (5 bases). From germline, CDR1 is ENHRY and CDR2 SYGVKD. The CDR3 consists of 13 residues. Trimming stripped 11 bases from V and 12 bases from J, with 23 bases between. CDR3 region: CAAGLLYGLAQFF. The CDR3 DNA follows: TGTGCCGCCGGACTGCTTTACGGGCTGGCGCAGTTCTTC.

This clonotype was counted between two and nine times. The V call is TRBV2, the J call TRBJ2-1; TRBD1 aligns across 7 bases. This CDR3 has 13 residues. V dropped 6 bases and J dropped 8; count of bases not matched to a gene: 7. Germline V CDR1 and CDR2: SNHLY, FYNNEI. CDR3 protein: CASSPRQGDEQFF. The CDR3 coding sequence is TGTGCCAGCAGCCCTAGACAGGGCGATGAGCAGTTCTTC.

A remark on this clonotype: An end of the junction does not agree with germline; a read error may underlie this. The CDR3 protein is CASSLFTYDEQFF. The CDR3 coding sequence is TGTGCCAGCAGCTTATTTACCTACGATGAGCAGTTCTTC. V is TRBV7-3 and J is TRBJ2-1, with no clear D. There are 13 residues in the CDR3. Germline-derived CDR1 and CDR2 are SGHTA and FQGTGA.

The chain combines TRBV7-2 with TRBJ2-7; 10 bases align to TRBD2. After removal of 8 bases from V and 2 bases from J, the junction contained 12 bases not matched to a gene. Germline loops: CDR1 SGHTA, CDR2 FQGNSA. The CDR3 is 16 residues long. In nucleotides, the CDR3 is TGTGCCAGCGCCCCCGATGTAGCGGGAGGAACCTACGAGCAGTACTTC. Its protein product is CASAPDVAGGTYEQYF.